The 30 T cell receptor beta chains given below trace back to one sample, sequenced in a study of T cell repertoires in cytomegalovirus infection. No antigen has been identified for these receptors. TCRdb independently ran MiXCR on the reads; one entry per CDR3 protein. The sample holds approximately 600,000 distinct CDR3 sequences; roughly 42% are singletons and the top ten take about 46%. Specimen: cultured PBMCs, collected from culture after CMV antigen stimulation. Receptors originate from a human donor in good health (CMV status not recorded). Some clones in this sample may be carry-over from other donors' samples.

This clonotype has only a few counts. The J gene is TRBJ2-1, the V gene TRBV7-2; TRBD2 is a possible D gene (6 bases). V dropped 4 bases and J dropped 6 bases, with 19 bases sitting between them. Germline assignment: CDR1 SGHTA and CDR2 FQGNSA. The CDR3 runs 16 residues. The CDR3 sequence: CASSSQPTRTGNEQFF. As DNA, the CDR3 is TGTGCCAGCAGCTCCCAGCCGACTAGAACAGGCAATGAGCAGTTCTTC.

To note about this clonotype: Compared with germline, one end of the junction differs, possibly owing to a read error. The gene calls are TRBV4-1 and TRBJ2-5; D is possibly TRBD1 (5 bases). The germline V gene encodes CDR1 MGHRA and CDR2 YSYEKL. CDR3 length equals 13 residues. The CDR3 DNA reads TGCGTCAGCAGCTCTCCAGGGTGGGAGACCCAGTACTTC. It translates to CVSSSPGWETQYF.

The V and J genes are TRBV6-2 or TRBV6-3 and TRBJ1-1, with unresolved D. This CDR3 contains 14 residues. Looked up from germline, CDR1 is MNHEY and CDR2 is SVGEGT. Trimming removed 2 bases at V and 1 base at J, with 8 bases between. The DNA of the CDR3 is TGTGCCAGCAGTTACCCCGCAGCGAACACTGAAGCTTTCTTT. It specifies CASSYPAANTEAFF.

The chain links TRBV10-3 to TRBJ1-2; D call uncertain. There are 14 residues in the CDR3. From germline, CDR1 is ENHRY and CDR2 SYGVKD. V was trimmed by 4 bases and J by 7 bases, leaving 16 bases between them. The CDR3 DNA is TGTGCCATCAGTGGCGGGGATTATGGCTGTGGCTACACCTTC. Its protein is CAISGGDYGCGYTF.

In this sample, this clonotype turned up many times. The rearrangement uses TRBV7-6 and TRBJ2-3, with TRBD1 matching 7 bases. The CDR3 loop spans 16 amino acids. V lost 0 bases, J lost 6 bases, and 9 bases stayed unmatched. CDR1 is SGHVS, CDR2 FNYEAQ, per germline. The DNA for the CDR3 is TGTGCCAGCAGCTTAGCTGCGACAGGGTTAGAGGATACGCAGTATTTT. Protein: CASSLAATGLEDTQYF.

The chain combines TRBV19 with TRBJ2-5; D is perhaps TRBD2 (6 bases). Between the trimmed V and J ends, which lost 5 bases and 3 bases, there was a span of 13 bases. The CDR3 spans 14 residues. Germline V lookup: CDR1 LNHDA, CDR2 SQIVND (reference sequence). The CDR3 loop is CASSGGTFKETQYF. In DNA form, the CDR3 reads TGTGCCAGTAGTGGAGGGACTTTTAAAGAGACCCAGTACTTC.

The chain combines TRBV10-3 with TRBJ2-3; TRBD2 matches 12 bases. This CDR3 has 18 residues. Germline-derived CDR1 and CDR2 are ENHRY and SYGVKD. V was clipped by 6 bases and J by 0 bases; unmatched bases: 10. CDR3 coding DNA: TGTGCCATCAGACACCCCACTAGCGGGAGGCCGAGCACAGATACGCAGTATTTT. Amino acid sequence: CAIRHPTSGRPSTDTQYF.

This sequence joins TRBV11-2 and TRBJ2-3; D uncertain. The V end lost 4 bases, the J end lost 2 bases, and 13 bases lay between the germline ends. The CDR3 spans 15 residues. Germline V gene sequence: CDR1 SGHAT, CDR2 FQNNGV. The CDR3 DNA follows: TGTGCCAGCAGCTCGAGGTCCCTCGTCACAGATACGCAGTATTTT. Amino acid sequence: CASSSRSLVTDTQYF.

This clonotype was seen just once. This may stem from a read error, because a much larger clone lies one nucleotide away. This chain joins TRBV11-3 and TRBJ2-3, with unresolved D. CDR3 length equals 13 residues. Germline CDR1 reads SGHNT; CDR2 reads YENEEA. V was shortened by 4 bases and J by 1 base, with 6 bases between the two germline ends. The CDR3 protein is CASSSDGTDTQYF. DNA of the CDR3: TGTGCCAGCAGCTCAGACGGCACAGATACGCAGTATTTT.

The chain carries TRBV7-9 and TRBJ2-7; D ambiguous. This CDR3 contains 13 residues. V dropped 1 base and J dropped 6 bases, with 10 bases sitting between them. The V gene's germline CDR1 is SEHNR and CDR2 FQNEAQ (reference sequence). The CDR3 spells CASSLVGNGEQYF. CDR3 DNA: TGTGCCAGCAGCTTAGTAGGGAATGGCGAGCAGTACTTC.

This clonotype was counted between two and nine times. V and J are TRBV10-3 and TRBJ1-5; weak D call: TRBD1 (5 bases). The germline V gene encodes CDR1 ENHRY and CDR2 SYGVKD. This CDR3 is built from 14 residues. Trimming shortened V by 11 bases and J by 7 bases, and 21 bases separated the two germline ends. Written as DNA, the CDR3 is TGTGCCTCCCGTGCAGACAGTGGAGGACAGCCCCAGCATTTT. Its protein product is CASRADSGGQPQHF.

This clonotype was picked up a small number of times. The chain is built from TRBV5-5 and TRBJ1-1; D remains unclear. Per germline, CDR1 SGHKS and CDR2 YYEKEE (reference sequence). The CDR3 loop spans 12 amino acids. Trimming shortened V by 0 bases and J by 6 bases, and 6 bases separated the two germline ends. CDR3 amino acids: CASSLVGSEAFF. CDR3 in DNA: TGTGCCAGCAGCTTGGTAGGGTCTGAAGCTTTCTTT.

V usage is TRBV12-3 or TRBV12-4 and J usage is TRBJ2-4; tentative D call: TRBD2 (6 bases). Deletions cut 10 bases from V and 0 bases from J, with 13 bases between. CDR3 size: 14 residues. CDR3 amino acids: CATGRGLAKNIQYF. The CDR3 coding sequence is TGTGCCACTGGCCGGGGGTTAGCCAAAAACATTCAGTACTTC.

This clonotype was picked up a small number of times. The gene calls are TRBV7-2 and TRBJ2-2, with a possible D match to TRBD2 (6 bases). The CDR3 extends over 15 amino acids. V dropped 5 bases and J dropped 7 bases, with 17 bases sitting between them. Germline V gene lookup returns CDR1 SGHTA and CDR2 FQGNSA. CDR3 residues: CASSARRAFGGELFF. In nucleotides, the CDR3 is TGTGCCAGCAGCGCCCGGAGGGCCTTCGGCGGGGAGCTGTTTTTT.

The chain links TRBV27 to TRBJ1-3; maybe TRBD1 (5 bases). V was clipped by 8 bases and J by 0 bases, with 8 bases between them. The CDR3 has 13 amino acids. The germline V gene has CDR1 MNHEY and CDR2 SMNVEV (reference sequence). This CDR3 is CASPGFSGNTIYF. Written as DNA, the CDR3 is TGTGCCAGCCCAGGGTTCTCTGGAAACACCATATATTTT.

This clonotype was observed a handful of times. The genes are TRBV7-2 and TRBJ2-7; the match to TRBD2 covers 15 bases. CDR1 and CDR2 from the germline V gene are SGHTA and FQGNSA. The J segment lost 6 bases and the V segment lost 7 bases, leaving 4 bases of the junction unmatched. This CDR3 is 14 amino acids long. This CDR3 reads CASTGTSGGREQYF. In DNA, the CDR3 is TGTGCCAGCACCGGGACTAGCGGGGGGCGCGAGCAGTACTTC.

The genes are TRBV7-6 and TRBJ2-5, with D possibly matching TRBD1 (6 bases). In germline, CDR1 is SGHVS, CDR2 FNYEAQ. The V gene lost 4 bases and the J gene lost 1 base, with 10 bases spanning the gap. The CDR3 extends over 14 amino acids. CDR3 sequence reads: CASSSQGAQETQYF. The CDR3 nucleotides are TGTGCCAGCAGCTCACAGGGAGCCCAAGAGACCCAGTACTTC.

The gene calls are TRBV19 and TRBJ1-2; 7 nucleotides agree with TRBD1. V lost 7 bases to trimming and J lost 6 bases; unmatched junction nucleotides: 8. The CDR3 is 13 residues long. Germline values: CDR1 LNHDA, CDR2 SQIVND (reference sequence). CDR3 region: CASTTGQQDGYTF. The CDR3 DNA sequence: TGTGCCAGTACCACGGGACAGCAGGATGGCTACACCTTC. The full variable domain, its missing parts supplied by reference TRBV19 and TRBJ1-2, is DGGITQSPKYLFRKEGQNVTLSCEQNLNHDAMYWYRQDPGQGLRLIYYSQIVNDFQKGDIAEGYSVSREKKESFPLTVTSAQKNPTAFYLCASTTGQQDGYTFGSGTRLTVV.

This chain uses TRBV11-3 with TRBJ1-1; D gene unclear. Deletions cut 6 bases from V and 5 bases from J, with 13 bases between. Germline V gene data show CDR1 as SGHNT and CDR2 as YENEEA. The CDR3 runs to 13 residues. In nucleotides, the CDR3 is TGTGCCAGCAGTCTTACTAGGGAAACTGAAGCTTTCTTT. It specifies CASSLTRETEAFF.

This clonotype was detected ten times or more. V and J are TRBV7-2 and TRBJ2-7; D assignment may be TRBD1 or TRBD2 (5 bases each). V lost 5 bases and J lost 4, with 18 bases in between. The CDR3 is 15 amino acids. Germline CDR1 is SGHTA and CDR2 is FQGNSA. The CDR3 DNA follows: TGTGCCAGCAGCGTAAACCGGGACGGAAGTTACGAGCAGTACTTC. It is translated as CASSVNRDGSYEQYF.

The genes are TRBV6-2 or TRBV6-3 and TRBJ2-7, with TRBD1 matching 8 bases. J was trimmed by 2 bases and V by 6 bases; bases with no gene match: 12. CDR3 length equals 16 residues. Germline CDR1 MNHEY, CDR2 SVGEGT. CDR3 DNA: TGTGCCAGCAGGTCGGGACAGGTGATAGGGACCTACGAGCAGTACTTC. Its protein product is CASRSGQVIGTYEQYF.

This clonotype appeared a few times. CDR3 coding DNA: TGTGCCACCTCGGCAGACAGGGGGTCTTACACCGGGGAGCTGTTTTTT. It is translated as CATSADRGSYTGELFF. This sequence joins TRBV12-3 or TRBV12-4 and TRBJ2-2, with TRBD1 matching 9 bases. The CDR3 contains 16 residues. J gave up 3 bases and V 10 bases, and 12 bases lay outside the gene matches.

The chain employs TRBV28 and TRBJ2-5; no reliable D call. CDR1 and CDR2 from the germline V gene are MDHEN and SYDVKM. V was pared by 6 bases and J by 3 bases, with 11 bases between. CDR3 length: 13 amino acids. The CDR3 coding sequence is TGTGCCAGCAGAAAGGGCAATGAAGAGACCCAGTACTTC. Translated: CASRKGNEETQYF.

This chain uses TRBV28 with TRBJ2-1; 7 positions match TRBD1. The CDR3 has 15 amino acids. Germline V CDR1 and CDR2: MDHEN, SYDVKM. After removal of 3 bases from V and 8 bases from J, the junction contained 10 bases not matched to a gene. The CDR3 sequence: CASSFADTGVDEQFF. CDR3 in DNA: TGTGCCAGCAGTTTCGCTGACACAGGGGTCGATGAGCAGTTCTTC.

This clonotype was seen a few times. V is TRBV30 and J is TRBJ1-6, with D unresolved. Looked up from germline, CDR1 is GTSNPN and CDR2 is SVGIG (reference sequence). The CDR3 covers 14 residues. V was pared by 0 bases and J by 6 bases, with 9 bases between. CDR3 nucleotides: TGTGCCTGGAGTGTACGTGGGATTAATTCACCCCTCCACTTT. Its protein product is CAWSVRGINSPLHF.

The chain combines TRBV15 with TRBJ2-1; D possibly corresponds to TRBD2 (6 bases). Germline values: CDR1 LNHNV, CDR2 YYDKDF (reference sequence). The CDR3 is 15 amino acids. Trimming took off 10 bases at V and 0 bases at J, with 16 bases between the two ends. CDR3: CAIARGRSSYNEQFF. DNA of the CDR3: TGTGCCATCGCGCGGGGCCGGAGCTCCTACAATGAGCAGTTCTTC.

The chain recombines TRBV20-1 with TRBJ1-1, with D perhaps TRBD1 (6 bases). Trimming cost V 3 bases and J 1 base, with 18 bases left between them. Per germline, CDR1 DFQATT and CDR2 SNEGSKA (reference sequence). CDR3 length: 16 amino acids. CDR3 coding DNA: TGCAGTGCTAGCTCAATCAGGGGCCTCAAGAACACTGAAGCTTTCTTT. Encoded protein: CSASSIRGLKNTEAFF.

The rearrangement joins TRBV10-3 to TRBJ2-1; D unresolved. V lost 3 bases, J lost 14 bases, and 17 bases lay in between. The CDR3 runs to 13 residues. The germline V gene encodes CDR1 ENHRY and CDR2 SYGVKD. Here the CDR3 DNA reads TGTGCCATCAGTGAACCTTCTAGTGCTTACAAGTTCTTC. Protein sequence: CAISEPSSAYKFF.

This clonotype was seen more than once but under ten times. The CDR3 sequence: CASSDRWDEAFF. For the CDR3, the DNA is TGTGCCAGCAGCGATCGTTGGGATGAAGCTTTCTTT. This rearrangement joins TRBV7-2 to TRBJ1-1; D is unresolved. Per germline, CDR1 SGHTA and CDR2 FQGNSA. CDR3 length: 12 residues. V was cut by 5 bases and J by 7 bases, with 11 bases left in between.

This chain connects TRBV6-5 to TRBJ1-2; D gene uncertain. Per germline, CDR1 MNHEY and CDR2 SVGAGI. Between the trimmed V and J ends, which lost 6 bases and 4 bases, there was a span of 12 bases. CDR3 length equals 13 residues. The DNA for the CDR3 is TGTGCCAGCAGCCAGACATCGATCTATGGCTACACCTTC. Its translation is CASSQTSIYGYTF.